The T cell receptor (beta chain) under discussion was sequenced for a study of somatic mutations in cytotoxic T cells in rheumatoid arthritis. Study at large: After diagnosis, patient blood (30 ml EDTA) was drawn right away, before any treatment was given. Findings of the study overall: CD8+ clonality rose with age in rheumatoid arthritis patients, not healthy controls.

Per germline, CDR1 SGHRS and CDR2 YFSETQ. Unmatched junction bases numbered 6, after V lost 4 bases and J lost 1 base. CDR3 size: 16 residues. For this clone: Its antigen is still unknown.

Using immunoSEQ multiplex PCR, the repertoire was profiled, and TCRdb retains in-frame clones only, with some absent. Seen here are around 15,000 clones, 82% observed once, and the top ten hold around 30%. The sequencing input was CD8+ T cells sorted from blood. The chain carries TRBV5-1 and TRBJ2-5, with 11 bases matching TRBD1. The sequence was obtained from an adult with rheumatoid arthritis. The CDR3 loop reads CASSTDRGLLQETQYF. Here the CDR3 DNA reads TGCGCCAGCAGCACGGACAGGGGGCTGCTCCAAGAGACCCAGTACTTC.